Listed here is a single T cell receptor (beta chain). Its antigen is unknown. It has no much larger one-base neighbor in the sample; base qualities were not kept. The sample is drawn from a study of CD8+ T cells in alopecia areata (dated by TCRdb to the late 2010s). Background on the whole study: Treated patients were enrolled in an open-label pilot trial of oral tofacitinib at 5 to 10 mg twice daily for moderate-to-severe alopecia areata. RNA was obtained with the PAXgene miRNA kit for fixed scalp, the miRNeasy kit for PBMCs, and the RNeasy kit for mouse skin. The study used high-throughput TCRbeta sequencing to examine T cell clonal expansion in alopecia areata, in both the C3H/HeJ mouse model and human patients. On the human side, TCRbeta sequencing was run on scalp tissue and on sorted CD4+ and CD8+ peripheral blood T cells from healthy controls and from alopecia areata patients with either patchy or totalis/universalis disease. Scalp clonality was compared among normal scalp (n=4), patchy alopecia areata scalp (n=8), and alopecia totalis/universalis scalp (n=8). Disease severity in treated patients was measured with the SALT score, which quantifies the percentage of affected scalp surface area. Patients received tofacitinib for 6 to 18 months and were then followed off drug for 6 months to check for delayed response and recurrence. Tofacitinib-treated patients had biopsies at baseline and at 4 and 24 weeks of treatment, with a later scalp biopsy in several patients. TCRbeta CDR3 regions were amplified by immunoSEQ multiplex PCR using 35 Vbeta forward and 13 Jbeta reverse primers.

The library was built by means of the immunoSEQ multiplex PCR assay. RNA was extracted from all samples and reverse transcribed into cDNA as template for TCR sequencing. SuperScript III was used for first-strand cDNA synthesis, primed with a 2:1 mix of oligo-dT and random hexamers. A synthetic immune receptor repertoire was used to gauge amplification bias, and whatever bias remained was removed computationally. The original methods were these. Raw reads were preprocessed to remove errors, and CDR3 was defined according to IMGT conventions as the region from the conserved cysteine to phenylalanine. Clonality was calculated as 1 minus Shannon entropy normalized by log2 of the number of productive unique TCRs. Scalp TCRbeta sequences were cross-referenced with sorted blood CD4 and CD8 repertoires so that the CD4 or CD8 identity of scalp clones could be inferred. Held by TCRdb, this immuneACCESS table contains in-frame sequences only and omits some clones. Under half of the omission traces to an unresolved V gene where checked; the cause of the rest is unknown. The V and J calls and the clone size are those of that table, but D and trimming were determined from the DNA. The sample data list 200,000 or so clones, and 58% of these were observed just once. The biggest ten clones account for 5.5% to 6% of the sample.

What this sample's time point label stands for: less than 25 weeks on oral tofacitinib. Sample treatment or condition, as interpreted from the label and publication: oral pan-JAK inhibitor, 5-10 mg twice daily. Lesional scalp punch biopsies and peripheral blood were collected from alopecia areata patients. After PBMCs were isolated by density centrifugation and stained for CD3, CD4 and CD8, a FACSAria was used to sort CD4+ and CD8+ T cells. Overall study results and their limits: Because the treated cohort was small and included a single nonresponder, larger studies are needed to assess links between baseline CD8+ expansion and response. Lesional scalp, especially in alopecia totalis/universalis, showed higher clonality and more expanded CD8+ clones than normal scalp, suggesting antigenic drive. Compared with mice, TCR sequences shared between patients were less clear, possibly partly because of HLA diversity across the patient population. Many expanded lesional clones were found to persist in scalp and blood during tofacitinib treatment, and relapse after treatment cessation may be partly explained by this persistence. Scalp TCR repertoire analysis is complicated because resident alphabeta T cells in normal human skin are also sequenced, whereas mouse skin is dominated by gammadelta T cells. Scalp clonality and the number of expanded CD8+ clones among the top 100 scalp clones were significantly decreased by tofacitinib.

Taken from cysteine to phenylalanine, the CDR3 has 14 residues. The retained sequence is limited to the CDR3, 42 bases, with the frame set at the first base. The trim is 0 bases for V and 2 bases for J, with a gap of 11 bases between the germline ends. CDR1 and CDR2 are read off the germline V gene as SQVTM and ANQGSEA. This TCR came from a human donor with alopecia areata. Specimen: CD4+ T cells sorted from blood, collected at week 24, from a patient treated with tofacitinib. This chain is built from TRBV29-1 and TRBJ2-7, with the D segment possibly TRBD1 or TRBD2, each aligning over 5 bases. This receptor carries the CDR3 CSVEDRDPPYEQYF. The bases are TGCAGCGTTGAAGATCGGGACCCTCCCTACGAGCAGTACTTC.